Below, 2 T cell receptor beta chains from the same sample are listed, as sequenced in a study of vaccination effects on CD4 cells after COVID-19. Their antigens remain unidentified. Under the ViraFEST assay, PBMC were stimulated with viral peptide pools so that antigen-specific CD4+ T cells expanded. Sequencing was performed afterwards. Following culture for approximately ten days, CD4+ T cells were isolated. The study found no prior SARS-CoV-2 infection in the vaccine recipients, who tested negative for nucleocapsid antibodies. The protocol was immunoSEQ multiplex PCR, while the TCRdb copy is restricted to in-frame clones and leaves out a portion. This table has more than 40,000 clones, over 75% appearing once. The source was CD4+ T cells from PBMCs cultured with HCoV-NL63 spike peptides, collected before COVID-19 vaccination. Receptors originate from a human donor who received a COVID-19 vaccine.

This clone was seen once. The genes are TRBV30 and TRBJ1-4; D is unresolved. The germline CDR1 and CDR2 sequences are GTSNPN and SVGIG (reference sequence). V lost 2 bases, J lost 3 bases, and 10 bases lay in between. The CDR3 runs to 14 residues. CDR3 DNA: TGTGCCTGGAGTTTTTCCGCCGCTAATGAAAAACTGTTTTTT. This codes for CAWSFSAANEKLFF.

V gene TRBV6-5 combines with J gene TRBJ1-1, with D unresolved. CDR3 length: 13 residues. The germline V gene encodes CDR1 MNHEY and CDR2 SVGAGI. Trimming shortened V by 6 bases and J by 5 bases, and 13 bases separated the two germline ends. The CDR3 sequence is CASSGPRFTEAFF. Written as DNA, the CDR3 is TGTGCCAGCAGCGGGCCTCGTTTTACTGAAGCTTTCTTT.